The clone carrying this T cell receptor (beta chain) came up once. This entry comes from a study of OX40 agonist ivuxolimab in advanced cancers. Using immunoSEQ multiplex PCR, the repertoire was profiled, and TCRdb retains in-frame clones only, with some absent. The table lists 30,000 to 50,000 clones, 75% to 90% of them singletons, with over 0.55% in the top ten. Trimming stripped 6 bases from V and 7 bases from J, with 22 bases between. The CDR3 covers 15 residues. CDR1 and CDR2 from the germline V gene are SGHRS and YFSETQ. The rearrangement joins TRBV5-1 to TRBJ2-5, with a tentative D call TRBD1 (6 bases). The input for sequencing was CD4+ or CD8+ T cells sorted from blood, taken in a trial of the OX40 agonist ivuxolimab. This receptor was obtained from an adult with an advanced solid tumor such as melanoma, head and neck, liver or kidney cancer. The CDR3 DNA reads as TGCGCCAGCACCCCGGGTGTGGGGGCCTCGCGGACCCAGTACTTC. It yields the protein CASTPGVGASRTQYF.